A single sample is the source of the 21 T cell receptor beta chains below, sequenced in a study of human T cells and chemical hapten exposure. TCRdb re-analysed the RACE reads in MiXCR, keeping a single row per CDR3 protein. This sample carries more than 150,000 distinct CDR3 sequences, 30% of them seen once, and the ten largest clones take roughly 3%. Specified time point: pre-sensitization, week 0. As for treatment: therapeutic diphenylcyclopropenone sensitization with weekly scalp DPC. The sequencing used whole blood, collected in connection with sensitization to the hapten diphenylcyclopropenone (DPC). The receptors were sampled from a woman in her twenties or thirties with alopecia areata. Some clones in this sample may be carry-over from other donors' samples.

V usage is TRBV7-2 and J usage is TRBJ2-3; D gene ambiguous. Trimming took off 6 bases at V and 5 bases at J, with 12 bases between the two ends. This CDR3 spans 13 amino acids. Per germline, CDR1 SGHTA and CDR2 FQGNSA. In nucleotides, the CDR3 is TGTGCCAGCAGGACCAATATGATAGATACGCAGTATTTT. This codes for CASRTNMIDTQYF.

This clonotype was observed a handful of times. J is TRBJ2-7 and V is TRBV2; 10 positions agree with TRBD1. Germline-derived CDR1 and CDR2 are SNHLY and FYNNEI. V lost 6 bases and J lost 6; bases outside the gene matches: 8. The CDR3 totals 14 residues. The DNA for the CDR3 is TGTGCCAGCAGGCCCGACAGGGGGCGAGGCGAGCAGTACTTC. Protein: CASRPDRGRGEQYF.

The chain joins TRBV7-9 to TRBJ2-1, with D perhaps matching TRBD2 (7 bases). V gave up 3 bases and J gave up 7 bases, with 16 bases separating them. This CDR3 comprises 15 residues. Per the germline V gene, CDR1 is SEHNR and CDR2 is FQNEAQ (reference sequence). This chain's CDR3 is CASSFRGGSSNEQFF. The CDR3 DNA follows: TGTGCCAGCAGCTTCAGGGGCGGGAGTTCGAATGAGCAGTTCTTC.

This clonotype was detected many times. This sequence joins TRBV4-2 and TRBJ2-1, with a weak D call TRBD1 (5 bases). V was cut by 4 bases and J by 5 bases, with 9 bases left in between. This CDR3 region has 13 residues. Germline loops: CDR1 LGHNA, CDR2 YNFKEQ. The CDR3 here is CASSPQGNNEQFF. CDR3 sequence (DNA): TGTGCCAGCAGCCCGCAGGGTAACAATGAGCAGTTCTTC.

This clonotype was seen many times. The chain recombines TRBV28 with TRBJ2-1, with unresolved D. The CDR3 totals 11 residues. CDR1 MDHEN and CDR2 SYDVKM come from the germline V gene. The ends were cut back, 7 bases at V and 10 bases at J, with 11 bases in the middle. The CDR3 is CASIADREQFF. In nucleotides, the CDR3 is TGTGCCAGCATCGCGGACCGCGAGCAGTTCTTC.

A few counts support this clonotype. The chain couples TRBV11-3 to TRBJ2-4; D is ambiguous. The V and J ends lost 2 bases and 4 bases respectively, with 9 bases between them. Germline CDR1 and CDR2: SGHNT and YENEEA. The CDR3 length is 14 residues. In nucleotides, the CDR3 is TGTGCCAGCAGCTTAACGGGCGCGAAAAACATTCAGTACTTC. This sequence encodes CASSLTGAKNIQYF.

This clonotype appeared a few times. J is TRBJ1-6 and V is TRBV28; D unresolved. CDR1 MDHEN and CDR2 SYDVKM come from the germline V gene. CDR3 length: 13 amino acids. V was pared by 3 bases and J by 7 bases, with 7 bases between. This CDR3 reads CASSLDSNSPLHF. The CDR3 DNA sequence: TGTGCCAGCAGTTTGGACTCCAATTCACCCCTCCACTTT.

At least ten counts were recorded for this clonotype. J is TRBJ2-1 and V is TRBV5-1, with 15 bases fitting TRBD2. The germline V gene has CDR1 SGHRS and CDR2 YFSETQ. Unmatched junction bases numbered 10, after V lost 3 bases and J lost 6 bases. The CDR3 has 18 residues. The CDR3 DNA reads as TGCGCCAGCAGCTCGGGACTAGCGGGAGGCCTAACTCTCAATGAGCAGTTCTTC. Amino acids: CASSSGLAGGLTLNEQFF.

This clonotype has ten or more counts. This chain connects TRBV28 to TRBJ2-1; tentative D call: TRBD2 (5 bases). The CDR3 is made up of 14 amino acids. The V gene lost 2 bases and the J gene lost 0 bases, with 5 bases spanning the gap. The germline V gene encodes CDR1 MDHEN and CDR2 SYDVKM. CDR3 nucleotides: TGTGCCAGCAGTTTAGGGAGCTCCTACAATGAGCAGTTCTTC. Protein product: CASSLGSSYNEQFF.

The rearrangement uses TRBV20-1 and TRBJ2-3, with D uncertain. V lost 6 bases, J lost 0 bases, and 7 bases lay in between. The length of the CDR3 is 12 residues. Germline V CDR1 and CDR2: DFQATT, SNEGSKA (reference sequence). CDR3 nucleotide sequence: TGCAGTGCGCCGAGGAGCACAGATACGCAGTATTTT. Translation gives CSAPRSTDTQYF.

V usage is TRBV6-5 and J usage is TRBJ1-1; perhaps TRBD1 as D (5 bases). The ends were cut back, 2 bases at V and 1 base at J, with 14 bases in the middle. Per the germline V gene, CDR1 is MNHEY and CDR2 is SVGAGI. The CDR3 length is 16 residues. This CDR3 reads CASSYDSRTQNTEAFF. CDR3 nucleotide sequence: TGTGCCAGCAGTTACGACAGCAGAACTCAGAACACTGAAGCTTTCTTT.

The CDR3 DNA sequence: TGTGCCAGCAGCCCTTCGGTCGGCGAGCAGTACTTC. Its translation is CASSPSVGEQYF. The rearrangement joins TRBV27 to TRBJ2-7; D uncertain. Germline V gene lookup returns CDR1 MNHEY and CDR2 SMNVEV (reference sequence). This CDR3 is built from 12 residues. Trimming stripped 6 bases from V and 6 bases from J, with 12 bases between.

CDR3 DNA sequence: TGTGCCAGCAGCTGGGTGGGGACAGATACGCAGTATTTT. Its protein is CASSWVGTDTQYF. This sequence joins TRBV7-2 and TRBJ2-3; D gene ambiguous. Trimming removed 4 bases from V and 3 bases from J, with 8 bases in between. CDR1 and CDR2 from the germline V gene are SGHTA and FQGNSA. The CDR3 spans 13 residues.

The chain couples TRBV28 to TRBJ2-4; D unclear. This CDR3 has 14 residues. Germline CDR1 and CDR2: MDHEN and SYDVKM. V lost 5 bases to trimming and J lost 5 bases, with 13 bases between them. CDR3 sequence: CASSARPQENIQYF. CDR3 sequence (DNA): TGTGCCAGCAGTGCCAGGCCCCAGGAAAACATTCAGTACTTC.

This clonotype appeared a few times. V and J are TRBV20-1 and TRBJ2-3, with TRBD2 matching over 14 bases. Unmatched junction bases numbered 14, after V lost 6 bases and J lost 6 bases. The CDR3 runs to 17 residues. From germline, CDR1 is DFQATT and CDR2 SNEGSKA (reference sequence). The CDR3 DNA is TGCAGTGCCCCCGACCCGGGACTAGCGGGAGTAAGGGATACGCAGTATTTT. This codes for CSAPDPGLAGVRDTQYF.

V usage is TRBV7-2 and J usage is TRBJ2-1; either TRBD1 or TRBD2 may fit D (6 bases each). The CDR3 has 18 amino acids. Trimming left V 1 base short and J 6 bases short, with 22 bases between. Germline assignment: CDR1 SGHTA and CDR2 FQGNSA. CDR3 DNA sequence: TGTGCCAGCAGCTTAGGGGGGCCGGGGGCCGCCCCTCCCAATGAGCAGTTCTTC. Protein sequence: CASSLGGPGAAPPNEQFF. The full variable domain, with the rest looked up from reference TRBV7-2 and TRBJ2-1, is GAGVSQSPSNKVTEKGKDVELRCDPISGHTALYWYRQSLGQGLEFLIYFQGNSAPDKSGLPSDRFSAERTGGSVSTLTIQRTQQEDSAVYLCASSLGGPGAAPPNEQFFGPGTRLTVL.

This clonotype has just a few counts. V usage is TRBV9 and J usage is TRBJ2-3; 11 bases align to TRBD2. The CDR3 extends over 15 amino acids. Germline assignment: CDR1 SGDLS and CDR2 YYNGEE. V gave up 3 bases and J gave up 0 bases; unmatched junction bases: 0. CDR3 amino acids: CASSGLAGSTDTQYF. The CDR3 DNA is TGTGCCAGCAGCGGACTAGCGGGGAGCACAGATACGCAGTATTTT.

This clonotype came up a few times. The genes are TRBV12-3 or TRBV12-4 and TRBJ1-5, with TRBD1 matching over 11 bases. This CDR3 has 16 amino acids. J gave up 6 bases and V 5 bases, and 9 bases lay outside the gene matches. CDR3 nucleotide sequence: TGTGCCAGCAGTACCACCCGGACAGGGGGCTTTCAGCCCCAGCATTTT. Translating it yields CASSTTRTGGFQPQHF.

This clonotype came up a few times. The chain carries TRBV6-5 and TRBJ1-3; 8 bases map to TRBD1. Trimming cost V 6 bases and J 3 bases; bases outside gene matches: 7. The CDR3 is 15 amino acids. The germline CDR1 and CDR2 sequences are MNHEY and SVGAGI. This CDR3 is CASSPDRARGNTIYF. CDR3 nucleotides: TGTGCCAGCAGCCCGGACAGGGCTCGTGGAAACACCATATATTTT.

The gene calls are TRBV11-3 and TRBJ1-1; possibly TRBD1 for D (6 bases). The CDR3 contains 14 residues. Trimming took 0 bases from V and 6 from J, leaving 11 bases between them. The germline V gene has CDR1 SGHNT and CDR2 YENEEA. The CDR3 sequence: CASSLDGGPAEAFF. CDR3 sequence (DNA): TGTGCCAGCAGCTTAGATGGGGGGCCCGCTGAAGCTTTCTTT. Variable domain in full (rest from reference TRBV11-3 and TRBJ1-1): EAGVVQSPRYKIIEKKQPVAFWCNPISGHNTLYWYLQNLGQGPELLIRYENEEAVDDSQLPKDRFSAERLKGVDSTLKIQPAELGDSAVYLCASSLDGGPAEAFFGQGTRLTVV.

This clonotype was counted only a few times. The chain uses TRBV10-3 and TRBJ2-7, with a weak D call TRBD1 (5 bases). Trimming took 10 bases from V and 3 from J, leaving 16 bases between them. This CDR3 is 13 amino acids long. Germline assignment: CDR1 ENHRY and CDR2 SYGVKD. The CDR3 nucleotides read TGTGCCACCAACCGACAGCAAAACTACGAGCAGTACTTC. It translates to CATNRQQNYEQYF.